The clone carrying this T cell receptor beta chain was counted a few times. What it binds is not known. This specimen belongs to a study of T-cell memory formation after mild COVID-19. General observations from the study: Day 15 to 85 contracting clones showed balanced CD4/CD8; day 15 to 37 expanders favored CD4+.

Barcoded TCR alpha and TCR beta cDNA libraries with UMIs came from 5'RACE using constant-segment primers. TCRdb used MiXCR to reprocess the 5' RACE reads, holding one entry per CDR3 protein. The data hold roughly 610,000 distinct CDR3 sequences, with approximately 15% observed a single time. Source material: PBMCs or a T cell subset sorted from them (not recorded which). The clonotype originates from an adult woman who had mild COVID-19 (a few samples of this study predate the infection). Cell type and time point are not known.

The CDR3 protein is CASSPGTVLDTGELFF. In DNA form, the CDR3 reads TGTGCCAGCAGCCCAGGGACAGTTCTAGACACCGGGGAGCTGTTTTTT. The V gene is TRBV11-3, the J gene TRBJ2-2, with TRBD1 matching over 7 bases. After removal of 5 bases from V and 3 bases from J, the junction contained 9 bases not matched to a gene. The CDR3 spans 16 residues. Per the germline V gene, CDR1 is SGHNT and CDR2 is YENEEA. Using reference TRBV11-3 and TRBJ2-2 for the parts outside the CDR3, the full variable domain is EAGVVQSPRYKIIEKKQPVAFWCNPISGHNTLYWYLQNLGQGPELLIRYENEEAVDDSQLPKDRFSAERLKGVDSTLKIQPAELGDSAVYLCASSPGTVLDTGELFFGEGSRLTVL.